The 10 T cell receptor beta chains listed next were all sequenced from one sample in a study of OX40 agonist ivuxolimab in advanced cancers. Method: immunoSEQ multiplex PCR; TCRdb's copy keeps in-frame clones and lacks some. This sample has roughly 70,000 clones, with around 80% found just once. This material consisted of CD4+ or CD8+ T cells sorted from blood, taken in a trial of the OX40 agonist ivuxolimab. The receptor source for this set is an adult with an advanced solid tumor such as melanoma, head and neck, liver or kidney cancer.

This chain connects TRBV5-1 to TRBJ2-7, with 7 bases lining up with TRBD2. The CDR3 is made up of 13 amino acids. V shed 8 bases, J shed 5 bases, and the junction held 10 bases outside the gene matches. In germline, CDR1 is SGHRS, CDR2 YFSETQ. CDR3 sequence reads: CASTRGDRNEQYF. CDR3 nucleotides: TGCGCCAGTACCCGGGGGGATAGGAACGAGCAGTACTTC.

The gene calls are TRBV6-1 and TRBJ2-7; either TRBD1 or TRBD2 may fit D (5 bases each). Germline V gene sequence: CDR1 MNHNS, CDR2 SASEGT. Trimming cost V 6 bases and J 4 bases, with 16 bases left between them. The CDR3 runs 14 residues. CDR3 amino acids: CASRGVGNLYEQYF. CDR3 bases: TGTGCCAGCAGGGGGGTAGGGAATTTGTACGAGCAGTACTTC.

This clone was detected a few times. CDR3 residues: CASAPGTVSTKHF. CDR3 in DNA: TGTGCCAGCGCGCCGGGGACAGTTTCCACCAAGCATTTT. V usage is TRBV28 and J usage is TRBJ1-5, with 7 bases lining up with TRBD1. V lost 8 bases and J lost 14; bases outside the gene matches: 15. Germline CDR1 reads MDHEN; CDR2 reads SYDVKM. The CDR3 is 13 amino acids.

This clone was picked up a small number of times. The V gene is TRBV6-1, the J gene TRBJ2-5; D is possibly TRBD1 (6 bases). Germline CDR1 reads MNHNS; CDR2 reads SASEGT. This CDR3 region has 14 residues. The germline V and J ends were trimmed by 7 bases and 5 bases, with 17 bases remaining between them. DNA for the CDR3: TGTGCCAGCATTTTAAGTAGGGGGTTCGAGACCCAGTACTTC. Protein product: CASILSRGFETQYF.

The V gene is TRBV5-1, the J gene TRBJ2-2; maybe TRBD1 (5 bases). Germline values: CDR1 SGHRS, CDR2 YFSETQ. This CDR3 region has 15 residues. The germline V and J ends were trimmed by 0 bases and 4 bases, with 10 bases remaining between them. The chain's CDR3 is CASSLVGAVTGELFF. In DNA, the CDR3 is TGCGCCAGCAGCTTGGTTGGGGCTGTCACCGGGGAGCTGTTTTTT.

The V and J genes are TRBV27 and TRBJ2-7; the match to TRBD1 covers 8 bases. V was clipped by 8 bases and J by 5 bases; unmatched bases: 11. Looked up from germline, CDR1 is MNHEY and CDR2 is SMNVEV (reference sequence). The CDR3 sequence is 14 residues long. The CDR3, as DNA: TGTGCCAGCGGTTCTGACAGGGGAGCGAACGAGCAGTACTTC. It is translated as CASGSDRGANEQYF.

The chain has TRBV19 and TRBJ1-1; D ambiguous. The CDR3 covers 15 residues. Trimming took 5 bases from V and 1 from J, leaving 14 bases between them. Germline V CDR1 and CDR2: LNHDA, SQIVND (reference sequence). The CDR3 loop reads CASSLLRLTNTEAFF. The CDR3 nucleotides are TGTGCCAGTAGTCTCCTCAGGCTTACGAACACTGAAGCTTTCTTT.

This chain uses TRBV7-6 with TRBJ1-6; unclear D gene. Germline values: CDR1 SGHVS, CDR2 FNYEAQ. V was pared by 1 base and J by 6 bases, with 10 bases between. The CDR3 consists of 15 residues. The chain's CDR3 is CASSLVPEINSPLHF. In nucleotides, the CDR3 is TGTGCCAGCAGCTTAGTTCCAGAAATTAATTCACCCCTCCACTTT.

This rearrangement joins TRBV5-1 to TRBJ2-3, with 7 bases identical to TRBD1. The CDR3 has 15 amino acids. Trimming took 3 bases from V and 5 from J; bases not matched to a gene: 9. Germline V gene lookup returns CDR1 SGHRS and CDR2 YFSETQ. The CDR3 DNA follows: TGCGCCAGCAGCTCGCAGTCAGGGGGAAGAGATACGCAGTATTTT. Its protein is CASSSQSGGRDTQYF. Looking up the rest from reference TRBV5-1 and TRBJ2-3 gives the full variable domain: KAGVTQTPRYLIKTRGQQVTLSCSPISGHRSVSWYQQTPGQGLQFLFEYFSETQRNKGNFPGRFSGRQFSNSRSEMNVSTLELGDSALYLCASSSQSGGRDTQYFGPGTRLTVL.

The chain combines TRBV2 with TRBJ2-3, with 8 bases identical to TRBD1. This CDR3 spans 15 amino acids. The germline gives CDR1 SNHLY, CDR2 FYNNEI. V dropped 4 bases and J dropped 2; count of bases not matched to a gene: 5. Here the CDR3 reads CASSVSGQVTDTQYF. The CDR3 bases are TGTGCCAGCAGTGTCTCGGGACAGGTCACAGATACGCAGTATTTT.